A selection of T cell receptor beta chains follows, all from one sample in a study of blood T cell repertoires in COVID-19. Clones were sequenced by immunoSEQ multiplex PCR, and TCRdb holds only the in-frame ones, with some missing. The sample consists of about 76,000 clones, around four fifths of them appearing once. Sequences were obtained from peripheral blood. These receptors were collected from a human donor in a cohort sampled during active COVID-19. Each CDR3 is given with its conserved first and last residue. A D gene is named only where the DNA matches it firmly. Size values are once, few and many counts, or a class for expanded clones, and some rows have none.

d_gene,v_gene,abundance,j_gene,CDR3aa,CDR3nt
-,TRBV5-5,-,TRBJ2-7,CASSAGPLEGEQYF,TGTGCCAGCAGCGCGGGACCCCTGGAGGGCGAGCAGTACTTC
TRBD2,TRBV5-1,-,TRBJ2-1,CASSETSGVYNEQFF,TGCGCCAGCAGCGAAACTAGCGGGGTGTACAATGAGCAGTTCTTC
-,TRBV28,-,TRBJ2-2,CASSLPERSTGELFF,TGTGCCAGCAGTTTACCCGAGCGGAGCACCGGGGAGCTGTTTTTT
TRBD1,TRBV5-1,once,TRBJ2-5,CASSRDSQETQYF,TGCGCCAGCAGCAGGGACAGCCAAGAGACCCAGTACTTC
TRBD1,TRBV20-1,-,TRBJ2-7,CSASRQGPGEQYF,TGCAGTGCTAGTCGACAGGGTCCTGGCGAGCAGTACTTC
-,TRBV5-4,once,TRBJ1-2,CASSLASGIYGYTF,TGTGCCAGCAGCTTGGCCTCAGGGATCTATGGCTACACCTTC
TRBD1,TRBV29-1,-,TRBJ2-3,CSVGESGGAADTQYF,TGCAGCGTTGGAGAGTCAGGGGGCGCGGCAGATACGCAGTATTTT
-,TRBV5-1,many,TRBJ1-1,CASSFGGDEAFF,TGCGCCAGCAGCTTCGGCGGGGATGAAGCTTTCTTT
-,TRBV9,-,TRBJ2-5,CASSVEYGVQYF,TGTGCCAGCAGCGTAGAGTACGGGGTTCAGTACTTC
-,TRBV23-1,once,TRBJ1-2,CASRLSVGPVNYGYTF,TGCGCCAGCAGGCTTTCCGTTGGGCCAGTCAACTATGGCTACACCTTC
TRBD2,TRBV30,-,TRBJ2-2,CAWSWGLAGATGELFF,TGTGCCTGGAGTTGGGGACTAGCGGGGGCGACCGGGGAGCTGTTTTTT
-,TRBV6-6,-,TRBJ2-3,CASSYSTFPDTQYF,TGTGCCAGCAGTTACTCCACTTTCCCAGATACGCAGTATTTT
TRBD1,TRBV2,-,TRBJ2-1,CASSVDRVAFF,TGTGCCAGCAGCGTCGACAGGGTTGCGTTCTTC
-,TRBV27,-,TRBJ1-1,CASSLGENTEAFF,TGTGCCAGCAGTTTAGGAGAGAACACTGAAGCTTTCTTT
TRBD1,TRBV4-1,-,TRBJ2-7,CASSHSGTGGIEQYF,TGCGCCAGCAGCCATAGTGGGACAGGGGGTATCGAGCAGTACTTC
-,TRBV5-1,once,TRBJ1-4,CASSNGQSNEKLFF,TGCGCCAGCAGCAATGGACAGTCTAATGAAAAACTGTTTTTT
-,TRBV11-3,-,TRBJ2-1,CASSLPPGQGEQFF,TGTGCCAGCAGCCTCCCTCCAGGGCAGGGTGAGCAGTTCTTC
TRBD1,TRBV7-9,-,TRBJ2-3,CAIEPRTGSTDTQYF,TGTGCCATCGAACCGCGGACAGGGAGCACAGATACGCAGTATTTT
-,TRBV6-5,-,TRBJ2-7,CAVGGSYEQYF,TGTGCGGTCGGGGGCTCCTACGAGCAGTACTTC
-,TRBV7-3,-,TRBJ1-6,CANVPVARSSYNSPLHF,TGTGCGAACGTACCGGTAGCCCGAAGCTCCTATAATTCACCCCTCCACTTT
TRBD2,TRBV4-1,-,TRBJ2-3,CASSLRGGATDTQYF,TGCGCCAGCAGCCTCCGGGGGGGCGCTACAGATACGCAGTATTTT
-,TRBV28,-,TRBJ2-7,CASDRGTAYEQYF,TGTGCCAGCGATAGGGGGACCGCCTACGAGCAGTACTTC
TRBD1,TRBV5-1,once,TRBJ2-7,CASSPAGAGGFYEQYF,TGCGCCAGCAGCCCGGCCGGGGCAGGGGGCTTCTACGAGCAGTACTTC
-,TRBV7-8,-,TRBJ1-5,CASRGGASNQPQHF,TGTGCCAGCAGGGGGGGGGCTAGCAATCAGCCCCAGCATTTT
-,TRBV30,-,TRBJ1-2,CAWSRGRAGYTF,TGTGCCTGGAGTAGGGGAAGAGCTGGCTACACCTTC
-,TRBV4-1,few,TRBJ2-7,CASSQGVRAEQYF,TGCGCCAGCAGCCAAGGTGTGAGGGCCGAGCAGTACTTC
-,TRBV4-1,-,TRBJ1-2,CASSRGNYGYTF,TGCGCCAGCAGCCGAGGTAACTATGGCTACACCTTC
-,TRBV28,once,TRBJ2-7,CASSLSVQNYEQYF,TGTGCCAGCAGTTTATCGGTCCAAAATTACGAGCAGTACTTC
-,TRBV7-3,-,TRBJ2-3,CASSPTVSGADTQYF,TGTGCCAGCAGCCCGACAGTTAGTGGCGCAGATACGCAGTATTTT
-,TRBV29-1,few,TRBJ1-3,CSVWTEENTIYF,TGCAGCGTTTGGACAGAAGAAAACACCATATATTTT
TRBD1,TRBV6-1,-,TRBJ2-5,CASSEAWDSGRETQYF,TGTGCCAGCAGTGAAGCATGGGACAGTGGGCGGGAGACCCAGTACTTC
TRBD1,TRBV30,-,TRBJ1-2,CAWSVTLGQLSGYTF,TGTGCCTGGAGTGTAACTTTGGGACAGTTGTCTGGCTACACCTTC
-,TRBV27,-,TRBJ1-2,CASSSFRGSYYGYTF,TGTGCCAGCAGTTCCTTCCGGGGAAGTTACTATGGCTACACCTTC
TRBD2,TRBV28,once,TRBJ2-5,CASKSRNWLAGLRGETQYF,TGTGCCAGCAAGTCAAGAAACTGGCTAGCGGGGCTCCGGGGAGAGACCCAGTACTTC
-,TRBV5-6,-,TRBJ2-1,CASSLGQVNEQFF,TGTGCCAGCAGCTTGGGACAAGTCAATGAGCAGTTCTTC
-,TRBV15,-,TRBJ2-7,CATSRDRTAYEQYF,TGTGCCACCAGCAGAGACAGGACAGCCTACGAGCAGTACTTC
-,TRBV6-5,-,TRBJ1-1,CASSYSPGGTEAFF,TGTGCCAGCAGTTACTCGCCGGGGGGGACTGAAGCTTTCTTT
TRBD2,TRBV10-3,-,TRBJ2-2,CAISDVRGDLSNTGELFF,TGTGCCATCAGTGACGTGCGGGGGGACCTATCCAACACCGGGGAGCTGTTTTTT
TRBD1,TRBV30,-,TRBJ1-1,CAWSWDSNTEAFF,TGTGCCTGGAGTTGGGACAGTAACACTGAAGCTTTCTTT
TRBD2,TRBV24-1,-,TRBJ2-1,CATGLAGGYEQFF,TGTGCGACCGGACTAGCGGGGGGCTATGAGCAGTTCTTC
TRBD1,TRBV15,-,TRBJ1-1,CATSDRVTEAFF,TGTGCCACCTCCGACAGGGTCACTGAAGCTTTCTTT
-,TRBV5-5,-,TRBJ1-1,CASSFAIRNTEAFF,TGTGCCAGCAGCTTCGCCATCAGGAACACTGAAGCTTTCTTT
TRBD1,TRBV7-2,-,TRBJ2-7,CASSFRQGPYEQYF,TGTGCCAGCAGCTTTCGACAGGGACCCTACGAGCAGTACTTC
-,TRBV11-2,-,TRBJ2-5,CASSRTFQETQYF,TGTGCCAGCAGCCGGACTTTCCAAGAGACCCAGTACTTC
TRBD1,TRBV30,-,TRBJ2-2,CAWSRTGGRAGELFF,TGTGCCTGGAGTAGGACAGGGGGTAGGGCCGGGGAGCTGTTTTTT
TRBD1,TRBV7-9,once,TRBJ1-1,CASSLDRGQAFF,TGTGCCAGCAGCTTGGACAGGGGGCAGGCTTTCTTT
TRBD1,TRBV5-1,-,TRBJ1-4,CASSPVLDRGNEKLFF,TGCGCCAGCAGCCCCGTCCTCGACAGGGGTAATGAAAAACTGTTTTTT
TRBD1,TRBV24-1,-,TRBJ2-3,CATSVGDRVAQYF,TGTGCCACCAGTGTTGGGGACAGGGTCGCGCAGTATTTT
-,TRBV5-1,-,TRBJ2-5,CASSSRPRETQYF,TGCGCCAGCAGCAGCAGACCCAGGGAGACCCAGTACTTC
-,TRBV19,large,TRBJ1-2,CASSIEIRAADGYTF,TGTGCCAGTAGTATAGAGATCAGGGCCGCCGATGGCTACACCTTC
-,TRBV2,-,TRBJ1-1,CASSFNTEAFF,TGTGCCAGTTCCTTCAACACTGAAGCTTTCTTT
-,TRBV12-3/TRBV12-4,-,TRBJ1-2,CASRDWSYGYTF,TGTGCCAGCAGGGACTGGTCCTATGGCTACACCTTC
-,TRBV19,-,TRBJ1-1,CASIPRSPMWAFF,TGTGCCAGTATTCCCCGGAGCCCTATGTGGGCTTTCTTT
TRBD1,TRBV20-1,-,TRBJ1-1,CSASSGTGVNTEAFF,TGCAGTGCTAGTTCAGGGACAGGGGTGAACACTGAAGCTTTCTTT
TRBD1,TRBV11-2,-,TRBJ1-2,CASSGWDRGSNYGYTF,TGTGCCAGCAGCGGGTGGGACAGGGGATCTAACTATGGCTACACCTTC
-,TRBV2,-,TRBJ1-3,CASSEQGNTIYF,TGTGCCAGCAGTGAACAGGGAAACACCATATATTTT